This record looks at one TCR beta chain sequence and its context. The antigen is undetermined. As the method for making TCR beta libraries, quantitative 5'-RACE with molecular barcodes was used. Each CDR3 protein is one row after TCRdb ran MiXCR on the 5' RACE reads. The sample carries just under 350,000 distinct CDR3 sequences, roughly 14% recorded once. These data originate in a study of CD8 T cells in ankylosing spondylitis. Study-level findings and limits: The clones that were linked to disease were reported to be significantly enriched in matched synovial fluid samples from ankylosing spondylitis patients. Relatively scarce in peripheral blood, disease-linked clones were CD8+.

The CDR3 has 13 amino acids. Germline V gene data show CDR1 as LNHDA and CDR2 as SQIVND (reference sequence). Trimming removed 5 bases from V and 9 bases from J; junction bases left unmatched: 5. The sequenced material came from blood, either unsorted or a sorted T cell fraction (not recorded which). This chain links TRBV19 with TRBJ2-1; TRBD1 matches 9 bases. The clonotype comes from a male donor with ankylosing spondylitis or in good health (not recorded which). The CDR3 coding sequence is TGTGCCAGTAGTGCCACAGGGGGCGGTGAGCAGTTCTTC. Encoded protein: CASSATGGGEQFF.